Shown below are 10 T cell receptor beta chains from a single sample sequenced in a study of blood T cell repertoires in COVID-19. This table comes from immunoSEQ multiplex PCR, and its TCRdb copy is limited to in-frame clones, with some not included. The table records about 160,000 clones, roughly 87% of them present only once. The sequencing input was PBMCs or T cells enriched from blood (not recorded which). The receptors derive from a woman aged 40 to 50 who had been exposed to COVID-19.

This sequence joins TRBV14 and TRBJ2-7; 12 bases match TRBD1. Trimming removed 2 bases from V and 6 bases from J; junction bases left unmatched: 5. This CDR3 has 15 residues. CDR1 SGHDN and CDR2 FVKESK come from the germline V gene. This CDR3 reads CASSQPGQGALEQYF. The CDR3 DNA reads TGTGCCAGCAGCCAACCGGGACAGGGGGCCCTCGAGCAGTACTTC.

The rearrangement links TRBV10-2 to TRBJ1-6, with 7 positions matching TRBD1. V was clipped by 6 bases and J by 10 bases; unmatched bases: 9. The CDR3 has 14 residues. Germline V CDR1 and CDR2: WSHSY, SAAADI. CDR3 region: CASRPDRVRSPLHF. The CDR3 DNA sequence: TGCGCCAGCAGACCTGACAGGGTTCGGTCACCCCTCCACTTT.

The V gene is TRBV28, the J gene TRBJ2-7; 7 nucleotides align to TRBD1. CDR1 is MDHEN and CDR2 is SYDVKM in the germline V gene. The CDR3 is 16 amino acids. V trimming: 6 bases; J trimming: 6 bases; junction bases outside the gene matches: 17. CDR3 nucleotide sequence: TGTGCCAGCAGCCGTCCGATTACAGGGGCGAGGGGCGAGCAGTACTTC. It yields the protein CASSRPITGARGEQYF.

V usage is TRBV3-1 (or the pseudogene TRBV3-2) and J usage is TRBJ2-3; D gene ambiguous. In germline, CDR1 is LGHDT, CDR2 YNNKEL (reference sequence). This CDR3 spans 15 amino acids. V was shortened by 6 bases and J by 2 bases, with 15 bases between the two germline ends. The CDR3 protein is CASSPGWSFTDTQYF. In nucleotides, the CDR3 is TGTGCCAGCAGTCCTGGCTGGAGTTTCACAGATACGCAGTATTTT.

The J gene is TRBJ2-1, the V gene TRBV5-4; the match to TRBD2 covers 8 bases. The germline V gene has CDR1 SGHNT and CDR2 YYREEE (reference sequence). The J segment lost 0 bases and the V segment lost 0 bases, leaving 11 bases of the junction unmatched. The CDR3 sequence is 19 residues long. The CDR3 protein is CASSLARLLGGGSYNEQFF. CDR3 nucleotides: TGTGCCAGCAGCTTGGCCAGGCTGCTCGGGGGGGGCTCCTACAATGAGCAGTTCTTC.

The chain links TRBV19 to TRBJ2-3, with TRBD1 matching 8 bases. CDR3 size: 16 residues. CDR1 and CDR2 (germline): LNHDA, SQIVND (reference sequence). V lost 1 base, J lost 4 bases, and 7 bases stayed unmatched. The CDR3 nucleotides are TGTGCCAGTAGTATAGCCCGACAGGGGAGGTCAGATACGCAGTATTTT. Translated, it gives CASSIARQGRSDTQYF.

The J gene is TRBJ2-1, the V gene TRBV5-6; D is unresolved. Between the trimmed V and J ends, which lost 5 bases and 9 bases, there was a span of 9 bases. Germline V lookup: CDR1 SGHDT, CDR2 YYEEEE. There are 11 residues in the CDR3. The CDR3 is CASSSSGEQFF. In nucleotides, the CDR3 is TGTGCCAGCAGTTCGAGTGGTGAGCAGTTCTTC.

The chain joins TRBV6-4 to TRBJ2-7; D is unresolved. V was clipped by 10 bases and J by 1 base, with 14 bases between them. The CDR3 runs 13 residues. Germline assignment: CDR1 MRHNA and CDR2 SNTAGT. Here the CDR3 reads CATLGEVSYEQYF. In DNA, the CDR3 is TGTGCCACCCTTGGCGAGGTTTCCTACGAGCAGTACTTC.

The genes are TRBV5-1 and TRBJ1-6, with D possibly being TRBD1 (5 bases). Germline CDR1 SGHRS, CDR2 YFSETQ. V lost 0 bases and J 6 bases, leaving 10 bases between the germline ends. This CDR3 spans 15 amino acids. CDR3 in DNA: TGCGCCAGCAGCTTGGAAGGGGAACCTAATTCACCCCTCCACTTT. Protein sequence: CASSLEGEPNSPLHF.

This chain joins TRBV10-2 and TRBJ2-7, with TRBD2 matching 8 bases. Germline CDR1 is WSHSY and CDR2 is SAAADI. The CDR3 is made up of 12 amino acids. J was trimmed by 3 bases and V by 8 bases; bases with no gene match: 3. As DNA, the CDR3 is TGCGCCAGCCGGCTAGCGGGCTACGAGCAGTACTTC. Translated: CASRLAGYEQYF.